Following are 2 T cell receptor beta chains from one sample sequenced in a study of identical twins. TCRdb analysed the 5' RACE reads with MiXCR anew, one entry per CDR3 protein. Of 400,000 to 550,000 distinct CDR3 sequences in the sample, around 15% were seen once. Separately, the same data were catalogued under a study of yellow fever vaccine responses in identical twins.

The material sequenced was CD4+ T cells sorted from blood. All receptors come from a woman aged 18 to 35 in good health.

The J gene is TRBJ2-2, the V gene TRBV5-1, with 10 nucleotides matching TRBD1. The CDR3 length is 15 residues. CDR1 is SGHRS, CDR2 YFSETQ, per germline. J was trimmed by 5 bases and V by 3 bases; bases with no gene match: 4. The CDR3 DNA sequence: TGCGCCAGCAGCTCTCCGGGACAGGGGACCGGGGAGCTGTTTTTT. As protein: CASSSPGQGTGELFF.

This clonotype was found many times. This chain uses TRBV29-1 with TRBJ2-5, with 10 positions matching TRBD1. V lost 6 bases, J lost 1 base, and 2 bases stayed unmatched. Germline values: CDR1 SQVTM, CDR2 ANQGSEA. The CDR3 totals 13 residues. The CDR3 loop reads CSVRQGAQETQYF. The CDR3 DNA reads as TGCAGCGTCCGACAGGGGGCCCAAGAGACCCAGTACTTC.